This T cell receptor (beta chain) was sequenced in a study of blood T cell repertoires in COVID-19. Study context: Nucleic acid was either cDNA or gDNA, and it came from T cells, B-cell-depleted T cells, or PBMCs.

TCRdb's copy holds only in-frame clones and misses some; the assay was immunoSEQ multiplex PCR. The sample has approximately 230,000 clones; nearly 90% are singletons. CDR1 and CDR2 from the germline V gene are LNHDA and SQIVND (reference sequence). Trimming removed 3 bases from V and 3 bases from J, with 14 bases in between. CDR3 length: 15 amino acids. This sequence originates from a man younger than 30 with active or convalescent COVID-19. Input material: peripheral blood. This chain uses TRBV19 with TRBJ1-1; weak D call: TRBD1 (6 bases). The DNA of the CDR3 is TGTGCCAGTAGTATTTGGGGGCGGGTCGACACTGAAGCTTTCTTT. It encodes CASSIWGRVDTEAFF.